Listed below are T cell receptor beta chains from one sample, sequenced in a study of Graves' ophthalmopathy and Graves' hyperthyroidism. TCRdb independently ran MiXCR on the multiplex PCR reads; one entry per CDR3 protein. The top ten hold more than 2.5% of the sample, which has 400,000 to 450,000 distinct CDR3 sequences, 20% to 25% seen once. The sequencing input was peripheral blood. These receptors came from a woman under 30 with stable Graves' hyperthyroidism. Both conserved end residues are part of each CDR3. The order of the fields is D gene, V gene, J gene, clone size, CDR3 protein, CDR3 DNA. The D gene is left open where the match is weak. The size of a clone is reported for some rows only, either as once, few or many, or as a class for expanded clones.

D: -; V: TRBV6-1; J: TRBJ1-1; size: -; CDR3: CASTPPGNTEAFF; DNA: TGTGCCAGCACCCCGCCGGGAAACACTGAAGCTTTCTTT
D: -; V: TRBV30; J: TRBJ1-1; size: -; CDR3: CAWSQGLGTEAFF; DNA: TGTGCCTGGAGTCAGGGGCTGGGGACTGAAGCTTTCTTT
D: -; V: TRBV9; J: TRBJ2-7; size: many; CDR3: CASSVDVGTPYEQYF; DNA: TGTGCCAGCAGCGTAGACGTAGGGACACCCTACGAGCAGTACTTC
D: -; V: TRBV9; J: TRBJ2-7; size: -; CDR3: CASSVSAGAYEQYF; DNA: TGTGCCAGCAGCGTATCGGCAGGGGCTTACGAGCAGTACTTC
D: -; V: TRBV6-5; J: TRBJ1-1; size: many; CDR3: CASRGTRGKRNTEAFF; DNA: TGTGCCAGCAGGGGAACCAGGGGTAAAAGGAACACTGAAGCTTTCTTT
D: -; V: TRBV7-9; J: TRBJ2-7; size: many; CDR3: CASSLTIYEQYF; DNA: TGTGCCAGCAGCTTAACAATCTACGAGCAGTACTTC
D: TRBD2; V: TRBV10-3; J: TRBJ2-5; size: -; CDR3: CAISAGLAGGQETQYF; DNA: TGTGCCATCAGCGCGGGACTAGCGGGAGGTCAAGAGACCCAGTACTTC
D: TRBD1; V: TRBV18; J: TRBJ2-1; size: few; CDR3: CASSLFDRGNEQFF; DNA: TGTGCCAGCTCACTTTTCGACAGGGGCAATGAGCAGTTCTTC
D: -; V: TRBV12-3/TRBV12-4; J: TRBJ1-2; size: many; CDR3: CASSFLGNYGYTF; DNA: TGTGCCAGCAGTTTTCTAGGGAACTATGGCTACACCTTC
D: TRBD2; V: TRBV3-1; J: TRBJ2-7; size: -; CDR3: CASSPRRREAYEQYF; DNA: TGTGCCAGCAGCCCGCGAAGGCGGGAGGCCTACGAGCAGTACTTC
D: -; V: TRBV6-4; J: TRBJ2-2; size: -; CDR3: CASSADLDSGDLFF; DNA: TGTGCCAGCAGTGCTGACCTCGACTCCGGGGATCTGTTTTTT
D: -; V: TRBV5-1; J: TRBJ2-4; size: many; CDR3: CASSFGDLAKNIQYF; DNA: TGCGCCAGCAGCTTCGGCGATTTAGCCAAAAACATTCAGTACTTC
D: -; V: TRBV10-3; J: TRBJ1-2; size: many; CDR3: CAISDGDGYTF; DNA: TGTGCCATCAGTGACGGTGATGGCTACACCTTC
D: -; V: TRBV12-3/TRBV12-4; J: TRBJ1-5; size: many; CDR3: CASSPTGHGQPQHF; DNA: TGTGCCAGCAGTCCTACAGGGCACGGCCAGCCCCAGCATTTT
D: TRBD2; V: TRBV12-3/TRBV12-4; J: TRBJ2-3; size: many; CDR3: CASSLREGGTDTQYF; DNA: TGTGCCAGCAGTTTGCGGGAGGGAGGAACAGATACGCAGTATTTT
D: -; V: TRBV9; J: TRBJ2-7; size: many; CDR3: CASSPTDYQREQYF; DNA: TGTGCCAGCAGCCCCACGGACTACCAACGCGAGCAGTACTTC
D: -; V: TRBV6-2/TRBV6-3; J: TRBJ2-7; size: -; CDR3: CASSLAYEQCF; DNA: TGTGCCAGCAGCCTTGCATACGAGCAGTGCTTC
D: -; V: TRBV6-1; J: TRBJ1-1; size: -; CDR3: CASSAQGFTEAFF; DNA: TGTGCCAGCAGTGCCCAGGGATTCACTGAAGCTTTCTTT
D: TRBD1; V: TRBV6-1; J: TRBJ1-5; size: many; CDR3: CASSPTGGTDQPQHF; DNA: TGTGCCAGCAGTCCGACAGGGGGAACGGATCAGCCCCAGCATTTT
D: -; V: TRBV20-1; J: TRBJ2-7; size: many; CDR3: CSARVSYEQYF; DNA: TGCAGTGCTAGAGTCTCGTACGAGCAGTACTTC
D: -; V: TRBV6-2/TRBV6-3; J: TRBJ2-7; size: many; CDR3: CASSGGLLYEQYF; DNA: TGTGCCAGCAGTGGGGGGCTACTCTACGAGCAGTACTTC
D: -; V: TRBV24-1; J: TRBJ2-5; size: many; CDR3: CATSGSHQETQYF; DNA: TGTGCCACCAGTGGCAGCCACCAAGAGACCCAGTACTTC
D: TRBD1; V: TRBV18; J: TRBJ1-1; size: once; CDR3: CASSKGTGANTEAFF; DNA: TGTGCCAGCTCGAAAGGGACAGGGGCGAACACTGAAGCTTTCTTT
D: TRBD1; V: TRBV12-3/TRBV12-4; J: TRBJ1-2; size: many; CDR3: CASSGSQGAVYGYTF; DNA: TGTGCCAGCAGCGGTTCCCAGGGGGCTGTTTATGGCTACACCTTC
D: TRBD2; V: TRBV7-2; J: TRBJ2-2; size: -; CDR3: CASTGLAVTGELFF; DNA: TGTGCCAGCACGGGACTAGCCGTAACCGGGGAGCTGTTTTTT
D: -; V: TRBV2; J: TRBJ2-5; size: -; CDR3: CASRGVRGQETQYF; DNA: TGTGCCAGCAGAGGAGTGCGGGGCCAAGAGACCCAGTACTTC
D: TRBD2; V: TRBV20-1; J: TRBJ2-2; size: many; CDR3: CSARLSLLAGLTGELFF; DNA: TGCAGTGCTAGATTGAGCCTCCTAGCGGGACTTACCGGGGAGCTGTTTTTT
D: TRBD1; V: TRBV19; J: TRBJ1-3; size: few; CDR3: CAAQGVPGRSGNTIYF; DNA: TGTGCCGCTCAGGGGGTCCCGGGCCGCTCTGGAAACACCATATATTTT
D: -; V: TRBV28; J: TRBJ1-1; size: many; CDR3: CASSFYSENTEAFF; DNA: TGTGCCAGCAGTTTTTACAGCGAGAACACTGAAGCTTTCTTT
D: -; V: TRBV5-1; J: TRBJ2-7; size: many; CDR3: CASSPTTDTYERYF; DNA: TGCGCCAGCAGCCCTACGACGGACACCTACGAGCGGTACTTC
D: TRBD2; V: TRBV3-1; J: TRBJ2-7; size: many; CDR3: CASSQGTSGREQYF; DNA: TGTGCCAGCAGCCAAGGGACTAGCGGGAGGGAGCAGTACTTC
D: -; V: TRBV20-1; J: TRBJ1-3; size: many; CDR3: CSASLQRREPGNTIYF; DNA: TGCAGTGCTTCCCTACAGCGCAGGGAGCCTGGAAACACCATATATTTT
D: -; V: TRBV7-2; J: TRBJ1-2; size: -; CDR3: CASSLGWDGNYGYTF; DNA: TGTGCCAGCAGCCTAGGTTGGGACGGAAACTATGGCTACACCTTC
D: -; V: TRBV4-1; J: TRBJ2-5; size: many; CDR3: CASSPLAREKTQYF; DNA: TGCGCCAGCAGCCCCCTTGCCCGGGAGAAGACCCAGTACTTC
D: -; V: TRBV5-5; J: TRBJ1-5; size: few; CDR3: CASSLQAGVDQPQHF; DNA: TGTGCCAGCAGCTTGCAGGCTGGGGTAGATCAGCCCCAGCATTTT
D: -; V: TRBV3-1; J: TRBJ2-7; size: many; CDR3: CASSQTASGEQYF; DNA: TGTGCCAGCAGCCAGACGGCCTCTGGCGAGCAGTACTTC
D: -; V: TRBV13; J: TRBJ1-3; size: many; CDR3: CASSLGRPSGNTIYF; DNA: TGTGCCAGCAGCTTGGGCCGACCCTCTGGAAACACCATATATTTT
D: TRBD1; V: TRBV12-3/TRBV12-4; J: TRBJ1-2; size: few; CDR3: CASRPHRTGDGYTF; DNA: TGTGCCAGCAGGCCTCACAGGACAGGCGACGGCTACACCTTC
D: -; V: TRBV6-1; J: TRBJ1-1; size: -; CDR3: CASRPTGRAEAFF; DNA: TGTGCCAGCAGACCTACAGGGCGCGCTGAAGCTTTCTTT
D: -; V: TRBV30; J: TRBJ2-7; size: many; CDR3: CAWSTGGVYEQYF; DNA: TGTGCCTGGAGCACTGGAGGGGTCTACGAGCAGTACTTC
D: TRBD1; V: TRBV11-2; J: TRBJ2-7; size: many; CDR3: CASSLGRWDRGSYEQYF; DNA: TGTGCCAGCAGCTTAGGTCGTTGGGACAGGGGCTCCTACGAGCAGTACTTC
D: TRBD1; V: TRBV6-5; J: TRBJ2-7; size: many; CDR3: CASSYRGTALYEQYF; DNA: TGTGCCAGCAGTTACCGAGGGACAGCTCTCTACGAGCAGTACTTC
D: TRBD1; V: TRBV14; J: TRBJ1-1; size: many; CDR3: CASSLYRGAFTEAFF; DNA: TGTGCCAGCAGCCTATACAGGGGAGCCTTCACTGAAGCTTTCTTT
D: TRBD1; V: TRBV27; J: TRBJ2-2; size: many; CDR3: CASSLYGQGNTGELFF; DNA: TGTGCCAGCAGTTTATATGGACAGGGGAACACCGGGGAGCTGTTTTTT
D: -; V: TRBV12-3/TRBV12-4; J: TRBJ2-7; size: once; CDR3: CASSPPRARGPYEQYF; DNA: TGTGCCAGCAGTCCACCCCGCGCTAGGGGACCCTACGAGCAGTACTTC
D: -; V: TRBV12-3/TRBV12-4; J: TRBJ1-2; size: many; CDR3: CASTPSGKGGILSGYTF; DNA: TGTGCCAGCACCCCTTCGGGGAAGGGTGGAATTCTCTCTGGCTACACCTTC
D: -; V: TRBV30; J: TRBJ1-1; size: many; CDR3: CAWSIMNTEAFF; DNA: TGTGCCTGGAGTATCATGAACACTGAAGCTTTCTTT
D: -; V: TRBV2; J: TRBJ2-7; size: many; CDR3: CASSDRRLTSYEQYF; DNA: TGTGCCAGCAGTGATCGGCGGCTTACCTCCTACGAGCAGTACTTC
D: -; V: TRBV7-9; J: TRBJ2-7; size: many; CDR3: CASSFRRSSYEQYF; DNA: TGTGCCAGCAGCTTTCGCCGGAGCTCCTACGAGCAGTACTTC
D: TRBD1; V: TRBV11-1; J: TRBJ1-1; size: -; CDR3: CASSFGPGQGDTEAFF; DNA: TGTGCCAGCAGCTTCGGACCGGGACAGGGGGACACTGAAGCTTTCTTT
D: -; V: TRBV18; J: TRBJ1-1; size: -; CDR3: CASSPPSWRIVPEAFF; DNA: TGTGCCAGCTCACCACCCAGTTGGAGGATTGTGCCTGAAGCTTTCTTT
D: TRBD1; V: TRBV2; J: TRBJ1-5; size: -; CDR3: CASSDRGRDQPQHF; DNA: TGTGCCAGCAGTGACAGGGGGCGGGATCAGCCCCAGCATTTT